Sequencing of this T cell receptor (beta chain) was carried out in a study of shared T cell receptors in the human thymus. Sequencing was performed with immunoSEQ multiplex PCR; in TCRdb, only in-frame clones are kept and a portion is missing. This sample has some 700,000 clones, with 88% found just once. Germline CDR1 reads SNHLY; CDR2 reads FYNNEI. The CDR3 contains 14 residues. V was clipped by 9 bases and J by 7 bases, with 21 bases between them. The same sample was also used in a study of human thymus T cells. That paper notes: Unrelated people showed highly overlapping thymic repertoires, related research reported.

The receptor was isolated from a boy under two years old with a congenital heart defect. Sequencing input: thymocytes. The rearrangement uses TRBV2 and TRBJ1-2; tentatively, D is TRBD1 (6 bases). The CDR3 nucleotides are TGTGCCAGGCAGGGGCAGTTCCGGGTGGGTGGCTACACCTTC. Translating it yields CARQGQFRVGGYTF.